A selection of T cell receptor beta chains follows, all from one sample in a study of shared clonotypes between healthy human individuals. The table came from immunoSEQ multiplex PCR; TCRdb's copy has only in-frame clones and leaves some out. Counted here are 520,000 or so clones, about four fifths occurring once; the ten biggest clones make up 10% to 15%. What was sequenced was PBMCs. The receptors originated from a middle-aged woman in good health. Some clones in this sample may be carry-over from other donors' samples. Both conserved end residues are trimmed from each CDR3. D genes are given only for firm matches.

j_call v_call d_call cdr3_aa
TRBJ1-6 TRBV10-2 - ASSEQSNSPLH
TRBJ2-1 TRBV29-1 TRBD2 SSEQTSGRIDEQF
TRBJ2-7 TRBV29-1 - SVEPGDSYEQY
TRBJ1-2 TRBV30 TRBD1 AWRPGQLFYGYT
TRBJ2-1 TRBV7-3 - ASSLTPLPASYNEQF
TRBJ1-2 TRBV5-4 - ASSTQEESYYGGYT
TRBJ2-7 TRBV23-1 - ASSVPPEQY
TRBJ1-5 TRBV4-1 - ASSQVSGWNQPQH
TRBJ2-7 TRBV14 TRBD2 ASSQKRLAGVSEQY
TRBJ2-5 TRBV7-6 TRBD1 ASSGTTGQAATQY
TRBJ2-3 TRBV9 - ASSVTGRSTDTQY
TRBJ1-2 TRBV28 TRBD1 ASKQGQDSYGYT
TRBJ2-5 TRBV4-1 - ASSQTVGETQY
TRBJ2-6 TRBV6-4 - ASSEGSGANVLT
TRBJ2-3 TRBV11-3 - ASSLGWRADSDTQY
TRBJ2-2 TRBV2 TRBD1 ATSGADRGTGELF
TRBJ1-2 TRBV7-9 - AVPNGTVDGYT
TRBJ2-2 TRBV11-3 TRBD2 ASSSSASGENTGELF
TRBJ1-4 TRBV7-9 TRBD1 ASSWVTGGNEKLF
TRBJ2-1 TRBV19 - ASSIGQGGPF
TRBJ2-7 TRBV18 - ASSPPAGAGEQY
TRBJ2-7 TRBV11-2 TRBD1 ASSVHDREYEQY
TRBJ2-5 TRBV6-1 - ASRGWTVKETQY
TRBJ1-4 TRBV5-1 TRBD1 ASSPGTVNEKLF
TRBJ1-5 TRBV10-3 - AIQGRGDQPQH
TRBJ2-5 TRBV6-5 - ASRTEETQY
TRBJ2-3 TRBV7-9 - ASSFQGGTDTQY
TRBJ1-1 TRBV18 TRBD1 ASSQQGVNTEAF
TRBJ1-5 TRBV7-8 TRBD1 ASSKDRVGAQPQH
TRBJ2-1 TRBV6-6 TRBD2 ASSPSGSSYNEQF
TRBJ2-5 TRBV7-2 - ASSGGGAQETQY
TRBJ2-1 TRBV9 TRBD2 ASSTSSGRTNEQF
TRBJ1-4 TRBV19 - ASSILGAPTTNEKLF
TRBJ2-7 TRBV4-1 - ASSQDEGRDEQY
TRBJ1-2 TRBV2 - ASSDAPRPGAINYGYT
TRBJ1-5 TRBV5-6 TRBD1 ASSSRTGGLGQPQH
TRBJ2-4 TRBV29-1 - SVTDAERVQY
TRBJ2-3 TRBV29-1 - SASTQNTDTQY
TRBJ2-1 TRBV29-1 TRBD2 SVGRTSGNNEQF
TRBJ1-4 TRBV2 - ASSEVRAAEKLF
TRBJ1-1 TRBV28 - ASSLPLGTTEAF
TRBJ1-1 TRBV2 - ASIRAVNTEAF
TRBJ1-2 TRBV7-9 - ASSLARVAVGYGYT
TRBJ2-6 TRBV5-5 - ASKTPFPLGASGANVLT
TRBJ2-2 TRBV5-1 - ASSLVLMNTGELF
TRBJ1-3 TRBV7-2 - ASSSLPGNTIY
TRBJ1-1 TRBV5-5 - ASSAGVQRSAEAF
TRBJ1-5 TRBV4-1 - ASSQDNRGLSNQPQH
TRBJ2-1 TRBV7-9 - ASSLNGQYNEQF
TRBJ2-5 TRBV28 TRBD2 AKPTGRLAVDETQY
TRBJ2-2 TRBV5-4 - ASSSGNTGELF
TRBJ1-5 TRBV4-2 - ASSQEVGAGLQPQH
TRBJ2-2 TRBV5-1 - ASRRGMPNTGELF
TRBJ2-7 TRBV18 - ASSPPLGISWY
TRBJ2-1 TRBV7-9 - ASSLALAGSYNEQF
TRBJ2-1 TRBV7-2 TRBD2 ASSLGGVGLADEQF
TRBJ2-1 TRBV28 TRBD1 ASTPTGSDWF